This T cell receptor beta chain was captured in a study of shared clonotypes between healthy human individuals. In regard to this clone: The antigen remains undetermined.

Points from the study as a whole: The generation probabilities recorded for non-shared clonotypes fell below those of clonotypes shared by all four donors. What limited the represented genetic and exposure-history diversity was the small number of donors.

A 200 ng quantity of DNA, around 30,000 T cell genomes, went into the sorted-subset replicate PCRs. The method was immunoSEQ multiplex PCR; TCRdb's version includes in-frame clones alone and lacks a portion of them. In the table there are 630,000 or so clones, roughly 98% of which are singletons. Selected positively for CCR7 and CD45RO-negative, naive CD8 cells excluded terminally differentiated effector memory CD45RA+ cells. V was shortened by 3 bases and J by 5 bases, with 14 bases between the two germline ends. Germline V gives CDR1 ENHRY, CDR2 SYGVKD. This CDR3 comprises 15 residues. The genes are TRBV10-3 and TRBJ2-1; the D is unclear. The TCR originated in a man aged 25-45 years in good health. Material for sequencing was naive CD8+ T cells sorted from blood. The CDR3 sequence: CAISDPLTVDNEQFF. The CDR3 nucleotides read TGTGCCATCAGTGATCCCTTGACGGTAGACAATGAGCAGTTCTTC.